This T cell receptor (beta chain) was found in a study of early T cells in non-severe SARS-CoV-2 infection. Study results and limitations: Anti-spike CD8 responses were favored in VDJdb matching, and private and CD4 specificities were missed.

This clonotype was observed many times. Its antigen is not known. Germline V lookup: CDR1 SGHNT, CDR2 YYREEE (reference sequence). The CDR3 covers 15 residues. Trimming took 2 bases from V and 0 from J, leaving 9 bases between them. TCRdb re-called the 5' RACE reads through MiXCR, storing one row per CDR3 protein. Among 42,000 or so distinct CDR3 sequences listed, around 10% were seen once. The sequence derives from an adult who was a healthcare worker with PCR-confirmed SARS-CoV-2 infection or an uninfected control (not recorded which). Sequenced material: whole blood. The chain is built from TRBV5-4 and TRBJ2-1, with TRBD1 as a possible D gene (6 bases). Here the CDR3 reads CASSLRQASYNEQFF. CDR3 DNA: TGTGCCAGCAGCTTAAGACAGGCCTCCTACAATGAGCAGTTCTTC. The full variable domain, with the rest looked up from reference TRBV5-4 and TRBJ2-1, is ETGVTQSPTHLIKTRGQQVTLRCSSQSGHNTVSWYQQALGQGPQFIFQYYREEENGRGNFPPRFSGLQFPNYSSELNVNALELDDSALYLCASSLRQASYNEQFFGPGTRLTVL.